These T cell receptor beta chains were read from a single sample in a study of blood T cell repertoires in COVID-19. Measured with immunoSEQ multiplex PCR; TCRdb has only the in-frame clones, and not every one. There are 200,000 to 250,000 clones in the sample; 82% occur only once, and around 3.5% lies in the top ten. The source material was peripheral blood. These receptors were obtained from an elderly woman with acute or convalescent COVID-19. The CDR3 runs from the conserved cysteine through the conserved F or W. Each record gives: D gene, clone size, J gene, V gene, CDR3 protein, CDR3 DNA. A D gene is named only where the DNA matches it firmly. The listing skips clone size in some rows; elsewhere it reads once, few, many or a size class.

-,-,TRBJ1-2,TRBV7-8,CASELTGKGEHYTF,TGTGCCAGCGAACTAACAGGGAAAGGAGAGCACTACACCTTC
TRBD2,once,TRBJ2-7,TRBV7-6,CASSLVAGRVYEQYF,TGTGCCAGCAGCTTAGTGGCAGGGAGGGTGTACGAGCAGTACTTC
-,once,TRBJ1-1,TRBV5-1,CASSGDTGGRTEAFF,TGCGCCAGCAGCGGAGATACAGGTGGCCGCACTGAAGCTTTCTTT
-,few,TRBJ2-7,TRBV5-1,CASSGDSYEQYF,TGCGCCAGCAGCGGAGACAGCTACGAGCAGTACTTC
-,-,TRBJ1-2,TRBV12-3/TRBV12-4,CASSSAGNYGYTF,TGTGCCAGCAGTTCGGCAGGGAACTATGGCTACACCTTC
-,-,TRBJ1-4,TRBV6-5,CASSLDSLEKLFF,TGTGCCAGCAGCTTGGACAGTTTAGAAAAACTGTTTTTT
-,-,TRBJ2-2,TRBV7-8,CASRAGVIGELFF,TGTGCCAGCAGGGCAGGGGTTATCGGGGAGCTGTTTTTT
TRBD1,-,TRBJ2-7,TRBV19,CASSMGQGGSYEQYF,TGTGCCAGTAGTATGGGACAGGGCGGCTCCTACGAGCAGTACTTC
-,-,TRBJ2-7,TRBV7-3,CASSLDSAAGAMGEQYF,TGTGCCAGCAGCTTAGACTCAGCGGCGGGGGCGATGGGCGAGCAGTACTTC
-,-,TRBJ2-2,TRBV3-1/TRBV3-2,CASSHLDRTGELFF,TGTGCCAGCAGTCACCTAGACAGGACCGGGGAGCTGTTTTTT
-,-,TRBJ2-7,TRBV2,CASSGVKGVVYEQYF,TGTGCCAGCAGTGGAGTTAAAGGAGTGGTGTACGAGCAGTACTTC
TRBD1,-,TRBJ2-5,TRBV10-3,CAIKEETGQETQYF,TGTGCCATCAAAGAAGAGACAGGGCAAGAGACCCAGTACTTC
-,-,TRBJ1-6,TRBV5-1,CASSPNNSPLHF,TGCGCCAGCAGCCCCAATAATTCACCCCTCCACTTT
TRBD1,few,TRBJ1-6,TRBV4-3,CASSQDGNRGNSPLHF,TGCGCCAGCAGCCAAGATGGGAACAGGGGAAATTCACCCCTCCACTTT
TRBD2,-,TRBJ2-3,TRBV5-4,CASSLGAGDSSTDTQYF,TGTGCCAGCAGCTTGGGGGCGGGGGATAGTAGCACAGATACGCAGTATTTT
-,few,TRBJ1-5,TRBV2,CASSVSGNSNQPQHF,TGTGCCAGCAGTGTTTCGGGGAATAGCAATCAGCCCCAGCATTTT
-,-,TRBJ2-6,TRBV7-9,CASSLARSTSSGANVLTF,TGTGCCAGCAGCTTAGCGAGGAGTACGAGCTCTGGGGCCAACGTCCTGACTTTC
TRBD2,-,TRBJ2-1,TRBV6-1,CASSGSGTIFKGEQFF,TGTGCCAGCAGTGGATCTGGGACTATATTTAAGGGTGAGCAGTTCTTC
-,-,TRBJ1-2,TRBV9,CASSDRANYGYTF,TGTGCCAGCAGCGACAGGGCTAACTATGGCTACACCTTC
TRBD2,-,TRBJ2-5,TRBV5-1,CASSLGEKASGVKETQYF,TGCGCCAGCAGCTTGGGCGAGAAGGCTAGCGGGGTTAAAGAGACCCAGTACTTC
-,once,TRBJ1-1,TRBV9,CASSVAPLRDTEAFF,TGTGCCAGCAGCGTAGCTCCCCTTAGAGACACTGAAGCTTTCTTT
TRBD2,few,TRBJ2-2,TRBV11-2,CASMPSLAGLELFF,TGTGCCAGCATGCCTTCACTAGCGGGATTGGAGCTGTTTTTT
TRBD1,-,TRBJ2-5,TRBV27,CASSRGGQGTETQYF,TGTGCCAGCAGCCGAGGGGGACAGGGTACAGAGACCCAGTACTTC
-,-,TRBJ1-1,TRBV19,CASLGNTEAFF,TGTGCCAGTCTAGGGAACACTGAAGCTTTCTTT
-,-,TRBJ1-3,TRBV24-1,CATSEGAGNTIYF,TGTGCCACCAGTGAGGGAGCTGGAAACACCATATATTTT
-,-,TRBJ1-5,TRBV7-2,CASSLLNQPQHF,TGTGCCAGCAGCTTACTCAATCAGCCCCAGCATTTT
-,-,TRBJ1-1,TRBV6-5,CASSPRGGGNTEAFF,TGTGCCAGCAGTCCGCGAGGGGGGGGGAACACTGAAGCTTTCTTT
TRBD1,few,TRBJ1-4,TRBV3-1/TRBV3-2,CASSHRQGPNEKLFF,TGTGCCAGCAGCCACCGACAGGGGCCTAATGAAAAACTGTTTTTT
-,once,TRBJ1-2,TRBV4-3,CASSQDWSLDYGYTF,TGCGCCAGCAGCCAAGATTGGAGTTTGGACTATGGCTACACCTTC
-,-,TRBJ2-6,TRBV18,CASSPQGAGANVLTF,TGTGCCAGCTCACCACAGGGGGCTGGGGCCAACGTCCTGACTTTC
TRBD1,-,TRBJ1-5,TRBV7-3,CASSSRGQAGEYSNQPQHF,TGTGCCAGCAGCTCCCGGGGACAGGCGGGGGAATATAGCAATCAGCCCCAGCATTTT
TRBD1,-,TRBJ2-7,TRBV29-1,CSVINRDRGLYEQYF,TGCAGCGTTATTAACCGGGACAGGGGGCTTTACGAGCAGTACTTC
TRBD1,-,TRBJ2-2,TRBV11-2,CASSLRGQTNTGELFF,TGTGCCAGCAGCTTAAGGGGACAGACGAACACCGGGGAGCTGTTTTTT
-,-,TRBJ1-5,TRBV7-2,CASSLGGGLGNQPQHF,TGTGCCAGCAGCTTAGGAGGAGGGCTTGGCAATCAGCCCCAGCATTTT
-,-,TRBJ2-7,TRBV28,CATQGGTYEQYF,TGTGCCACCCAGGGCGGCACCTACGAGCAGTACTTC
-,few,TRBJ1-2,TRBV4-2,CASSQGEDYGYTF,TGTGCCAGCAGCCAAGGGGAGGACTATGGCTACACCTTC
TRBD1,-,TRBJ2-7,TRBV5-1,CASSLVTGGSYEQYF,TGCGCCAGCAGCTTGGTAACAGGGGGCTCCTACGAGCAGTACTTC
TRBD1,-,TRBJ2-5,TRBV27,CASSLRTGGGETQYF,TGTGCCAGCAGTTTAAGGACAGGGGGCGGGGAGACCCAGTACTTC
-,-,TRBJ1-2,TRBV7-2,CASSLVAGDGYTF,TGTGCCAGCAGCTTAGTGGCAGGCGATGGCTACACCTTC
TRBD1,-,TRBJ2-7,TRBV28,CASSRPGQGTYEQYF,TGTGCCAGCAGTCGGCCTGGACAGGGTACCTACGAGCAGTACTTC
TRBD1,few,TRBJ1-4,TRBV7-8,CASSLVTGGNEKLFF,TGTGCCAGCAGCTTAGTTACAGGGGGGAATGAAAAACTGTTTTTT
TRBD1,-,TRBJ2-7,TRBV5-1,CASRGDRGPYEQYF,TGCGCCAGCAGAGGTGACAGGGGCCCCTACGAGCAGTACTTC
-,once,TRBJ1-1,TRBV11-3,CASRSTPGQGNTEAFF,TGTGCCAGCAGAAGCACACCGGGACAAGGGAACACTGAAGCTTTCTTT
TRBD1,-,TRBJ1-1,TRBV7-2,CASSLIGGDDKAFF,TGTGCCAGCAGCTTAATAGGGGGCGATGATAAAGCTTTCTTT
TRBD1,-,TRBJ2-1,TRBV9,CASSLRQGSGEQFF,TGTGCCAGCAGCTTGAGACAGGGGTCTGGTGAGCAGTTCTTC
-,-,TRBJ2-5,TRBV7-8,CASSLAGQRETQYF,TGTGCCAGCAGCTTAGCGGGACAACGGGAGACCCAGTACTTC
TRBD1,-,TRBJ1-2,TRBV7-2,CASSLGQGPYGYTF,TGTGCCAGCAGCTTAGGACAGGGACCCTATGGCTACACCTTC
TRBD1,-,TRBJ1-2,TRBV2,CASSGLEGAGGYTF,TGTGCCAGCAGTGGTCTAGAGGGGGCAGGAGGCTACACCTTC
-,-,TRBJ2-3,TRBV11-3,CASSLYGGLPDTQYF,TGTGCCAGCAGCTTATATGGGGGCCTCCCAGATACGCAGTATTTT
TRBD2,once,TRBJ2-1,TRBV30,CAWTPGTSGVNEQFF,TGTGCCTGGACGCCCGGGACTAGCGGGGTAAATGAGCAGTTCTTC
TRBD1,once,TRBJ1-1,TRBV5-4,CASLLSPGQGEAFF,TGTGCCAGCTTACTTAGCCCGGGACAGGGGGAAGCTTTCTTT
TRBD1,-,TRBJ2-2,TRBV2,CASSWGTGNTGELFF,TGTGCCAGCAGTTGGGGGACAGGGAACACCGGGGAGCTGTTTTTT
-,-,TRBJ1-4,TRBV7-2,CATTSQGTNEKLFF,TGTGCCACCACCTCGCAGGGCACTAATGAAAAACTGTTTTTT
-,-,TRBJ1-1,TRBV6-5,CASGNGLPNTEAFF,TGTGCCTCAGGGAATGGGTTGCCGAACACTGAAGCTTTCTTT
TRBD1,once,TRBJ1-2,TRBV19,CASSEGQLIGGYTF,TGTGCCAGTAGCGAGGGACAGCTGATAGGAGGCTACACCTTC
TRBD2,-,TRBJ2-1,TRBV10-3,CAISPSTAGGFEQFF,TGTGCCATCAGCCCGTCGACAGCGGGGGGATTTGAGCAGTTCTTC
-,-,TRBJ2-7,TRBV7-6,CASSSQQDTSYEQYF,TGTGCCAGCAGCTCCCAGCAGGACACCTCCTACGAGCAGTACTTC